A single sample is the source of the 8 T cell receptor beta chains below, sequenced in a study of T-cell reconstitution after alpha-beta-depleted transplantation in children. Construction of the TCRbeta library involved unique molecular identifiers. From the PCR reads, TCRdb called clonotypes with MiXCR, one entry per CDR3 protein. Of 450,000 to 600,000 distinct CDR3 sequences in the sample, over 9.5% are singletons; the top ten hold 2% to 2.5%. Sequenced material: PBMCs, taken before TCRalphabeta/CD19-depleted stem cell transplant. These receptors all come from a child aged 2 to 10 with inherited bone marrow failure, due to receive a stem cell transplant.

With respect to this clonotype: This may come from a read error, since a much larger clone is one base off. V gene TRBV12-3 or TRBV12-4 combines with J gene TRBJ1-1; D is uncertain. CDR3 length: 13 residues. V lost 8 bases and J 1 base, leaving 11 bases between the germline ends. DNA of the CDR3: TGTGCCAGCTCTACTACGACGAACACTGAAGCTTTCTTT. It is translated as CASSTTTNTEAFF.

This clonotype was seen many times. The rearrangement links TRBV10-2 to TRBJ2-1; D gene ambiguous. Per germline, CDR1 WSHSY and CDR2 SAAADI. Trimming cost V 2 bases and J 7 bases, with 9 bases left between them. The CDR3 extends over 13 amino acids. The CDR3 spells CASSENSQNEQFF. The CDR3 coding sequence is TGCGCCAGCAGTGAGAACTCCCAGAATGAGCAGTTCTTC.

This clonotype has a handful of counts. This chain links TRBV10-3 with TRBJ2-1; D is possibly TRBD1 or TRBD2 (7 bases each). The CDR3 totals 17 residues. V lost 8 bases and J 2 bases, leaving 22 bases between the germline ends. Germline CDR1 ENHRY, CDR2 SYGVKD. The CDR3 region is CAISSGGAQLPYNEQFF. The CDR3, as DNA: TGTGCCATCTCATCAGGGGGGGCTCAACTTCCCTACAATGAGCAGTTCTTC.

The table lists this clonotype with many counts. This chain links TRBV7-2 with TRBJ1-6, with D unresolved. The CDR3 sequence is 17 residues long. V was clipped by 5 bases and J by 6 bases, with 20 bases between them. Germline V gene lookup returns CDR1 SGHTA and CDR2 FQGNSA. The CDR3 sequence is CASSPQARVLLNSPLHF. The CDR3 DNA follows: TGTGCCAGCAGCCCCCAGGCCCGCGTTCTCCTTAATTCACCCCTCCACTTT.

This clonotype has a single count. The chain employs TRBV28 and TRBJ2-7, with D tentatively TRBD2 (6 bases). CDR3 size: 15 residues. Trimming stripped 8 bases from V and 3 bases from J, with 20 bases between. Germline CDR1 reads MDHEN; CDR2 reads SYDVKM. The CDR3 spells CASLNLASDLYEQYF. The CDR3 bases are TGTGCCAGCCTAAATCTAGCGTCCGATCTCTACGAGCAGTACTTC.

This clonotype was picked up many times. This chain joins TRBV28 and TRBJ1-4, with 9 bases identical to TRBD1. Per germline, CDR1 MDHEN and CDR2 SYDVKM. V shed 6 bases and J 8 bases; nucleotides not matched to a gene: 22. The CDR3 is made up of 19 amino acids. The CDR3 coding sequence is TGTGCCAGCAGCTATCCCAAACAGGGGGCAGGGCCGGTCGCCGAAAAACTGTTTTTT. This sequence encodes CASSYPKQGAGPVAEKLFF.

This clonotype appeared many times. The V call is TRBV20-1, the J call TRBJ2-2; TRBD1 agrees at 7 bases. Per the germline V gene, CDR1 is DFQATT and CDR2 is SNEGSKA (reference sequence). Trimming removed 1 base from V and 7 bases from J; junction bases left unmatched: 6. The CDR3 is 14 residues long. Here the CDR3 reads CSARVGRGYGELFF. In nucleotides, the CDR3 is TGCAGTGCTAGAGTCGGCAGGGGGTACGGGGAGCTGTTTTTT.

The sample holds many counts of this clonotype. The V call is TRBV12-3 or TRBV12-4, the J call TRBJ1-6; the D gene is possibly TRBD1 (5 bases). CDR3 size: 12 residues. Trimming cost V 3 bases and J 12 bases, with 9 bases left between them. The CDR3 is CASSLGPGPLHF. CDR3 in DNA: TGTGCCAGCAGTTTGGGGCCGGGACCCCTCCACTTT.